This TCR beta chain was obtained from a study of cytomegalovirus exposure and HLA in healthy donors. PCR primers comprised 60 Vbeta and 13 Jbeta primers. Authors' analysis steps: There were around 80 million unique TCR beta chains by a later count, and some 10 million of them were shared. Assay used: immunoSEQ multiplex PCR; TCRdb lists only in-frame clones, some missing. Clone size and the V and J calls come from that table; the DNA yielded D and trimming. The sample carries 140,000 to 150,000 clones, 77% recorded once. Whole-study results and caveats: As a later analysis showed, several of the most significant clusters appeared to be linked to common viral pathogens. From TCR beta sequences, most subjects' HLA-A and HLA-B alleles were reportedly predicted accurately. Across all donors, roughly uniform sequencing depth was an assumption of the presence/absence analyses.

Points on this clone: What it binds is not known.

Germline V lookup: CDR1 MNHNY, CDR2 SVGAGI (reference sequence). The CDR3 runs 16 residues. The V end lost 6 bases, the J end lost 4 bases, and 18 bases lay between the germline ends. The material sequenced was PBMCs. The rearrangement joins TRBV6-6 to TRBJ2-2; tentative D call: TRBD2 (6 bases). The clonotype originates from a male donor in good health and CMV-seronegative. CDR3 region: CASRNPRLVGTGELFF. The DNA for the CDR3 is TGTGCCAGCAGAAATCCCCGACTAGTCGGCACCGGGGAGCTGTTTTTT.